These 29 T cell receptor beta chains were sequenced from one sample in a study of shared clonotypes between healthy human individuals. Here immunoSEQ multiplex PCR was the method, and the copy in TCRdb shows in-frame clones only, minus some. The sample lists some 2.1 million clones; just over 90% were seen once. The naive CD8 subset, CD45RO-negative cells positively selected for CCR7, excluded terminally differentiated effector memory CD45RA+ cells. Sequences were obtained from naive CD8+ T cells from PBMCs. These receptors originate from a man younger than 35 in good health. Some clones in this sample may be carry-over from other donors' samples.

The chain employs TRBV5-1 and TRBJ2-1; D not certain. The CDR3 is 12 residues long. The germline V gene has CDR1 SGHRS and CDR2 YFSETQ. V dropped 3 bases and J dropped 15 bases, with 16 bases sitting between them. CDR3 in amino acids: CASSWDRLLWFF. The DNA for the CDR3 is TGCGCCAGCAGCTGGGATCGATTGCTTTGGTTCTTC.

Written as DNA, the CDR3 is TGCGCCAGCAGCCAAGACCCCGGAACCACAGATACGCAGTATTTT. It translates to CASSQDPGTTDTQYF. V gene TRBV4-1 combines with J gene TRBJ2-3, with no clear D. Germline values: CDR1 MGHRA, CDR2 YSYEKL. Trimming took off 0 bases at V and 2 bases at J, with 9 bases between the two ends. This CDR3 has 15 residues.

Only one count was recorded for this clone. The J gene is TRBJ1-5, the V gene TRBV19; possibly TRBD1 for D (5 bases). The CDR3 runs 15 residues. Germline V gene lookup returns CDR1 LNHDA and CDR2 SQIVND (reference sequence). Between the trimmed V and J ends, which lost 5 bases and 0 bases, there was a span of 11 bases. CDR3 sequence: CASSFQGYSNQPQHF. DNA of the CDR3: TGTGCCAGTAGTTTTCAGGGTTATAGCAATCAGCCCCAGCATTTT.

V and J are TRBV11-2 and TRBJ2-7; possibly TRBD1 or TRBD2 for D (5 bases each). Trimming took off 3 bases at V and 4 bases at J, with 22 bases between the two ends. CDR3 size: 17 residues. Germline CDR1 reads SGHAT; CDR2 reads FQNNGV. This CDR3 is CASSFPWGRDVGYEQYF. Here the CDR3 DNA reads TGTGCCAGCAGCTTCCCTTGGGGCCGGGACGTGGGATACGAGCAGTACTTC.

Only one count was recorded for this clone. The chain links TRBV7-8 to TRBJ1-5, with D unresolved. Between the trimmed V and J ends, which lost 1 base and 1 base, there was a span of 8 bases. Germline V gives CDR1 SGHVS, CDR2 FQNEAQ. There are 15 residues in the CDR3. Here the CDR3 DNA reads TGTGCCAGCAGCTTAGTTGAGAACAGCAATCAGCCCCAGCATTTT. Protein sequence: CASSLVENSNQPQHF.

The DNA for the CDR3 is TGCAGCGCCGCCGGAGGGCCCACTGAAGCTTTCTTT. This gives the protein CSAAGGPTEAFF. This sequence joins TRBV29-1 and TRBJ1-1; no firm D call. V was pared by 7 bases and J by 4 bases, with 13 bases between. Germline V lookup: CDR1 SQVTM, CDR2 ANQGSEA. This CDR3 has 12 amino acids.

The chain joins TRBV7-6 to TRBJ2-1; weak D call: TRBD2 (6 bases). The CDR3 has 16 residues. CDR1 is SGHVS, CDR2 FNYEAQ, per germline. V lost 5 bases to trimming and J lost 8 bases, with 22 bases between them. The CDR3 bases are TGTGCCAGCAGCCCCTTATCGGGGCTCGCTAGCGATGAGCAGTTCTTC. Translated: CASSPLSGLASDEQFF.

CDR3 protein: CATSRAGTGWEETQYF. The CDR3, as DNA: TGTGCCACCAGCAGAGCCGGGACAGGGTGGGAAGAGACCCAGTACTTC. The chain has TRBV15 and TRBJ2-5; TRBD1 matches at 9 bases. CDR1 LNHNV and CDR2 YYDKDF come from the germline V gene (reference sequence). This CDR3 has 16 amino acids. V was clipped by 1 base and J by 3 bases; unmatched bases: 6.

This chain uses TRBV27 with TRBJ2-3; D gene unclear. CDR3 length: 16 residues. The germline gives CDR1 MNHEY, CDR2 SMNVEV (reference sequence). V shed 1 base and J shed 0 bases, with 11 bases lying between them. The CDR3 DNA reads as TGTGCCAGCAGTTTATTAAGTACCCGGAGCACAGATACGCAGTATTTT. It specifies CASSLLSTRSTDTQYF.

The gene calls are TRBV28 and TRBJ2-7; possible D gene TRBD2, 7 bases. The CDR3 runs 15 residues. V lost 0 bases and J 3 bases, leaving 12 bases between the germline ends. Germline V CDR1 and CDR2: MDHEN, SYDVKM. The CDR3 sequence: CASSLWREGVYEQYF. CDR3 nucleotide sequence: TGTGCCAGCAGTTTATGGAGGGAGGGGGTCTACGAGCAGTACTTC.

On this clone itself: The same CDR3 is also encoded by other DNA sequences in this sample. The V and J genes are TRBV11-2 and TRBJ2-7; no firm D call. The CDR3 totals 12 residues. Germline assignment: CDR1 SGHAT and CDR2 FQNNGV. V lost 1 base, J lost 6 bases, and 7 bases lay in between. The CDR3 coding sequence is TGTGCCAGCAGCTTAGGTGGAGCCGAGCAGTACTTC. Encoded protein: CASSLGGAEQYF. Variable domain in full (rest from reference TRBV11-2 and TRBJ2-7): EAGVAQSPRYKIIEKRQSVAFWCNPISGHATLYWYQQILGQGPKLLIQFQNNGVVDDSQLPKDRFSAERLKGVDSTLKIQPAKLEDSAVYLCASSLGGAEQYFGPGTRLTVT.

The rearrangement uses TRBV5-1 and TRBJ1-4; D unclear. CDR1 is SGHRS and CDR2 is YFSETQ in the germline V gene. The CDR3 has 15 amino acids. V was trimmed by 0 bases and J by 8 bases, leaving 14 bases between them. The CDR3 here is CASSLEGNLYEKLFF. CDR3 bases: TGCGCCAGCAGCTTGGAGGGAAATTTGTACGAAAAACTGTTTTTT.

The chain employs TRBV19 and TRBJ2-7; TRBD2 aligns across 10 bases. CDR1 is LNHDA and CDR2 is SQIVND in the germline V gene (reference sequence). V lost 6 bases, J lost 2 bases, and 7 bases stayed unmatched. This CDR3 is built from 15 residues. The DNA for the CDR3 is TGTGCCAGTAGCTCACCCCTAGCGGGAGCCTACGAGCAGTACTTC. Protein sequence: CASSSPLAGAYEQYF.

The V and J genes are TRBV5-5 and TRBJ2-1; a weak D match, TRBD1 (5 bases). Germline V lookup: CDR1 SGHKS, CDR2 YYEKEE (reference sequence). V lost 4 bases to trimming and J lost 4 bases, with 15 bases between them. The length of the CDR3 is 15 residues. CDR3 residues: CASSPVGRVYNEQFF. The DNA for the CDR3 is TGTGCCAGCAGCCCGGTTGGCAGGGTATACAATGAGCAGTTCTTC.

This clone is a singleton in its sample. The chain has TRBV15 and TRBJ2-7; D is perhaps TRBD2 (5 bases). In germline, CDR1 is LNHNV, CDR2 YYDKDF (reference sequence). This CDR3 spans 14 amino acids. The V end lost 7 bases, the J end lost 6 bases, and 19 bases lay between the germline ends. CDR3 nucleotide sequence: TGTGCCACCACCCCATTCCCTGAGGCGGGCGAGCAGTACTTC. The encoded protein is CATTPFPEAGEQYF.

As DNA, the CDR3 is TGCGCCAGCAGCCCCAACGGTGGGACCCTGAACACCGGGGAGCTGTTTTTT. As protein: CASSPNGGTLNTGELFF. The rearrangement uses TRBV4-3 and TRBJ2-2; D possibly uses TRBD1 or TRBD2 (5 bases each). The germline V and J ends were trimmed by 4 bases and 1 base, with 16 bases remaining between them. Germline V CDR1 and CDR2: LGHNA, YSLEER. CDR3 length: 17 residues.

This rearrangement joins TRBV28 to TRBJ2-7; D may be TRBD2 (6 bases). V lost 4 bases and J 2 bases, leaving 21 bases between the germline ends. Germline CDR1 is MDHEN and CDR2 is SYDVKM. This CDR3 has 17 residues. The CDR3 here is CASSWGVADLTAYEQYF. The CDR3 bases are TGTGCCAGCAGTTGGGGCGTAGCGGACCTAACCGCCTACGAGCAGTACTTC.

The V call is TRBV28, the J call TRBJ2-7, with a tentative D call TRBD1 (6 bases). V was shortened by 7 bases and J by 3 bases, with 16 bases between the two germline ends. The CDR3 is 14 amino acids. The germline gives CDR1 MDHEN, CDR2 SYDVKM. CDR3 in DNA: TGTGCCAGCATTGGGACAACTCTAGGCTACGAGCAGTACTTC. Amino acid sequence: CASIGTTLGYEQYF.

The V and J genes are TRBV18 and TRBJ2-1; TRBD2 matches 8 bases. After removal of 3 bases from V and 6 bases from J, the junction contained 13 bases not matched to a gene. Looked up from germline, CDR1 is KGHSH and CDR2 is LQKENI. The CDR3 spans 17 residues. This CDR3 is CASSPPGLVAPGNEQFF. Here the CDR3 DNA reads TGTGCCAGCTCACCTCCGGGACTAGTGGCCCCCGGCAATGAGCAGTTCTTC.

The V gene is TRBV29-1, the J gene TRBJ2-2; no clear D gene. This CDR3 has 12 residues. Per germline, CDR1 SQVTM and CDR2 ANQGSEA. Trimming took 7 bases from V and 5 from J, leaving 11 bases between them. The CDR3 protein is CSAIEATGELFF. As DNA, the CDR3 is TGCAGCGCGATAGAGGCGACCGGGGAGCTGTTTTTT.

V gene TRBV15 combines with J gene TRBJ2-7; D tentatively reads TRBD1 or TRBD2 (5 bases each). The CDR3 spans 15 residues. Deletions cut 8 bases from V and 6 bases from J, with 23 bases between. Germline V gives CDR1 LNHNV, CDR2 YYDKDF (reference sequence). The CDR3 sequence is CATGCRGVNSLEQYF. The CDR3 DNA reads TGTGCCACCGGGTGCCGGGGCGTCAACTCTCTCGAGCAGTACTTC.

This clone was seen just once. The chain links TRBV7-9 to TRBJ2-7; 12 nucleotides line up with TRBD2. CDR1 is SEHNR, CDR2 FQNEAQ, per germline (reference sequence). V was clipped by 5 bases and J by 5 bases; unmatched bases: 19. The CDR3 is 19 amino acids. The CDR3 loop reads CASSPSMVWASGRGDEQYF. The CDR3 DNA is TGTGCCAGCAGCCCTAGCATGGTCTGGGCTAGCGGGAGGGGCGACGAGCAGTACTTC. The full variable domain, completed using reference TRBV7-9 and TRBJ2-7, is DTGVSQNPRHKITKRGQNVTFRCDPISEHNRLYWYRQTLGQGPEFLTYFQNEAQLEKSRLLSDRFSAERPKGSFSTLEIQRTEQGDSAMYLCASSPSMVWASGRGDEQYFGPGTRLTVT.

The chain carries TRBV4-1 and TRBJ1-2, with D maybe TRBD1 (5 bases). The V end lost 9 bases, the J end lost 8 bases, and 13 bases lay between the germline ends. CDR1 MGHRA and CDR2 YSYEKL come from the germline V gene. CDR3 length: 11 residues. The CDR3: CASNGAWGYTF. DNA for the CDR3: TGCGCCAGTAATGGGGCTTGGGGCTACACCTTC.

This chain connects TRBV6-5 to TRBJ2-7; tentatively, D is TRBD2 (6 bases). V shed 0 bases and J shed 0 bases, with 12 bases lying between them. CDR1 is MNHEY, CDR2 SVGAGI, per germline. The CDR3 sequence is 16 residues long. CDR3 nucleotide sequence: TGTGCCAGCAGTTACTCGTCTTACGGGAGCTCCTACGAGCAGTACTTC. The encoded protein is CASSYSSYGSSYEQYF.

The V gene is TRBV25-1, the J gene TRBJ2-5; 7 nucleotides align to TRBD1. The DNA end lines up better with TRBJ2-7; the J call may be wrong. Germline-derived CDR1 and CDR2 are MGHDK and SYGVNS. This CDR3 spans 14 amino acids. DNA of the CDR3: TGTGCCAGCAGTGAATCGACAGGGCCCGACGAGCAGTACTTC. Amino acids: CASSESTGPDEQYF.

The chain recombines TRBV4-1 with TRBJ2-1, with D perhaps matching TRBD1 (5 bases). This CDR3 contains 15 residues. The germline CDR1 and CDR2 sequences are MGHRA and YSYEKL. V gave up 2 bases and J gave up 7 bases, with 15 bases separating them. CDR3 region: CASSQRRTPLNEQFF. In nucleotides, the CDR3 is TGCGCCAGCAGCCAACGCAGGACACCTTTGAATGAGCAGTTCTTC.

CDR3 loop: CASSVAGRGMISPYGYTF. The CDR3 bases are TGTGCCAGCAGCGTAGCTGGGAGGGGTATGATCTCTCCATATGGCTACACCTTC. The chain joins TRBV9 to TRBJ1-2, with D possibly being TRBD1 (5 bases). Trimming stripped 0 bases from V and 5 bases from J, with 23 bases between. The CDR3 is made up of 18 amino acids. Germline CDR1 and CDR2: SGDLS and YYNGEE.

V gene TRBV7-9 combines with J gene TRBJ1-3; D is unclear. This CDR3 comprises 16 residues. Between the trimmed V and J ends, which lost 4 bases and 9 bases, there was a span of 22 bases. Germline V gene lookup returns CDR1 SEHNR and CDR2 FQNEAQ (reference sequence). The CDR3 here is CASSSTRALPPGTIYF. Here the CDR3 DNA reads TGTGCCAGCAGCTCGACCCGGGCGCTACCTCCTGGCACCATATATTTT. The full variable domain, its missing parts supplied by reference TRBV7-9 and TRBJ1-3, is DTGVSQNPRHKITKRGQNVTFRCDPISEHNRLYWYRQTLGQGPEFLTYFQNEAQLEKSRLLSDRFSAERPKGSFSTLEIQRTEQGDSAMYLCASSSTRALPPGTIYFGEGSWLTVV.

The gene calls are TRBV4-1 and TRBJ2-7; TRBD1 agrees at 8 bases. The V gene's germline CDR1 is MGHRA and CDR2 YSYEKL. The ends lost 0 bases at V and 3 bases at J; junction bases unmatched: 7. This CDR3 has 16 amino acids. In nucleotides, the CDR3 is TGCGCCAGCAGCCAAGATTCAGGACAGGGTATCTACGAGCAGTACTTC. It translates to CASSQDSGQGIYEQYF.